This record looks at one T cell receptor (beta chain) sequence and its context. Antigen specificity is unknown. The data originate from a study of Tregs in tolerant kidney transplant recipients. Study-wide findings and caveats: Some patients' samples used different primers over time, so nucleotide sequences weren't comparable. The most relevant donor-specific Treg TCRbeta repertoire apparently came from expansion with activated donor B cells. Biological reproducibility was not directly addressed, but technical replication error appeared minimal.

The nonmyeloablative bone marrow transplants came from related graft donors, with transient mixed chimerism. TCRdb's table, derived via immunoSEQ multiplex PCR, lists solely in-frame clones and lacks some. The sample lists over 70,000 clones, roughly 90% occurring once. The sample in question was CD4+ T cells from blood (PBMCs), obtained 24 months after the transplant. This clonotype was obtained from a human patient who received a combined kidney and bone marrow transplant. Some of the T cells might come from the graft donor.

The CDR3 is CASSSSSYEQYF. For the CDR3, the DNA is TGTGCCAGCAGCTCGAGCTCCTACGAGCAGTACTTC. This chain joins TRBV5-5 and TRBJ2-7; D is uncertain. The V gene's germline CDR1 is SGHKS and CDR2 YYEKEE (reference sequence). This CDR3 has 12 amino acids. V was trimmed by 3 bases and J by 0 bases, leaving 4 bases between them.